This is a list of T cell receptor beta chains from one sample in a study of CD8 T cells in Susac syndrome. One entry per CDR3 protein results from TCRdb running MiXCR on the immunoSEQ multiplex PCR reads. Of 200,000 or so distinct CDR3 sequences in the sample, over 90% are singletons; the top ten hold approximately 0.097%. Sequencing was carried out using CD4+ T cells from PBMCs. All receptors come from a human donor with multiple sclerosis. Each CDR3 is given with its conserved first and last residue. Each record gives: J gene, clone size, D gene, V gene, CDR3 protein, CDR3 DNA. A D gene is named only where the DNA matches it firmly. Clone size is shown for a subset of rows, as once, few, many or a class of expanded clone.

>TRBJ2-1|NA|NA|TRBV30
CAWTGYNEQFF
TGTGCCTGGACGGGTTACAATGAGCAGTTCTTC
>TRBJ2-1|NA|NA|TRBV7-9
CASSLSESEQFF
TGTGCCAGCAGCTTAAGTGAAAGTGAGCAGTTCTTC
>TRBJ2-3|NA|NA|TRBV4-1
CASTDQDRSTDTQYF
TGCGCCAGCACCGATCAGGACAGATCCACAGATACGCAGTATTTT
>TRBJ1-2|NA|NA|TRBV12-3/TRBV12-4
CASSPDRRGVGYTF
TGTGCCAGCAGCCCCGACAGGAGAGGGGTGGGCTACACCTTC
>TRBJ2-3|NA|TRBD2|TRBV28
CASSSGATDTQYF
TGTGCCAGCAGTAGCGGGGCCACAGATACGCAGTATTTT
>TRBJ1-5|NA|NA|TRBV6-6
CASRGGRLGDQPQHF
TGTGCCAGCAGGGGAGGGCGTCTGGGGGATCAGCCCCAGCATTTT
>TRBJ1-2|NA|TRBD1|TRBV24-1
CATSDWRTGNLGYTF
TGTGCCACCAGTGATTGGCGGACAGGGAATCTTGGCTACACCTTC
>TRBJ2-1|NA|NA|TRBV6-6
CASSDGGSYNEQFF
TGTGCCAGCAGTGACGGGGGCTCCTACAATGAGCAGTTCTTC
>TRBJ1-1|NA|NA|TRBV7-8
CASILITLGNTEAFF
TGTGCCAGCATCCTAATAACACTGGGAAACACTGAAGCTTTCTTT
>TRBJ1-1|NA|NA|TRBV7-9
CASRTLYGTEAFF
TGTGCCAGCCGAACACTATATGGCACTGAAGCTTTCTTT
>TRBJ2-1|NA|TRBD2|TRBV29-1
CSAKRGGSYNEQFF
TGCAGCGCCAAACGGGGGGGGAGCTACAATGAGCAGTTCTTC
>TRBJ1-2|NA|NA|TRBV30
CAWSVFGGTTF
TGTGCCTGGAGTGTGTTTGGGGGCACCACCTTC
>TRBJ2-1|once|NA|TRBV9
CASSVVGAIPNEQFF
TGTGCCAGCAGCGTAGTAGGGGCCATCCCCAATGAGCAGTTCTTC
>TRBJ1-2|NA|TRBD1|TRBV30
CAWSLTRGQLKTF
TGTGCCTGGAGTTTGACCAGGGGACAGTTAAAAACCTTC
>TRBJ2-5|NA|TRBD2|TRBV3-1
CASSRSGGAETQYF
TGTGCCAGCAGCCGTAGCGGGGGGGCGGAGACCCAGTACTTC
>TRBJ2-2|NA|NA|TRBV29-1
CSVGWGTGELFF
TGCAGCGTTGGATGGGGGACCGGGGAGCTGTTTTTT
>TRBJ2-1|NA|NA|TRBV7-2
CASSFRRVSGYNEQFF
TGTGCCAGCAGCTTCCGCCGGGTTAGCGGATACAATGAGCAGTTCTTC
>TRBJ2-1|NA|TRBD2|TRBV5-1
CASRPGLAGVEQFF
TGCGCCAGCAGACCGGGACTAGCGGGAGTGGAGCAGTTCTTC
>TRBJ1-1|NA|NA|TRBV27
CASRTPSMNTEAFF
TGTGCCAGCAGAACCCCGAGCATGAACACTGAAGCTTTCTTT
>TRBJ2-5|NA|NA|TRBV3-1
CASSQELRETQYF
TGTGCCAGCAGCCAAGAATTGAGGGAGACCCAGTACTTC
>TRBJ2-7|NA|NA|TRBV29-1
CSVLRRWGQHYEQYF
TGCAGCGTTTTAAGGCGCTGGGGGCAGCACTACGAGCAGTACTTC
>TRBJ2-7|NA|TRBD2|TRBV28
CASNSGRNYEQYF
TGTGCCAGCAATAGCGGGAGAAATTACGAGCAGTACTTC
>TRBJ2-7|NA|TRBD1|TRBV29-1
CSGTGTDSSYEQYF
TGCAGCGGCACCGGGACAGATAGCTCCTACGAGCAGTACTTC
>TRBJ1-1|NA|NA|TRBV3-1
CASSLRTAEAFF
TGTGCCAGCAGCCTACGGACAGCTGAAGCTTTCTTT
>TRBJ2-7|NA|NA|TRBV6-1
CASSYGHSQYF
TGTGCCAGCAGTTACGGTCATAGTCAGTACTTC
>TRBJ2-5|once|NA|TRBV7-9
CASSPAGVAETQYF
TGTGCCAGCAGCCCTGCTGGGGTCGCAGAGACCCAGTACTTC
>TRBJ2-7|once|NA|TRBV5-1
CASSLATGVSYEQYF
TGCGCCAGCAGCTTGGCCACGGGGGTCTCCTACGAGCAGTACTTC
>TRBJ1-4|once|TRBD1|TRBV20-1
CSARRQGGEKLFF
TGCAGTGCTAGGCGACAGGGAGGTGAAAAACTGTTTTTT
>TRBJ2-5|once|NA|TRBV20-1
CSARPGAVQETQYF
TGCAGTGCGCGCCCTGGGGCAGTTCAAGAGACCCAGTACTTC
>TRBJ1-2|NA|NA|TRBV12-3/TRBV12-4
CASSPRVIHYGYTF
TGTGCCAGCAGTCCCCGCGTCATTCACTATGGCTACACCTTC
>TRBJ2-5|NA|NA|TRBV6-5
CASRREETQYF
TGTGCCAGCAGGAGGGAGGAGACCCAGTACTTC
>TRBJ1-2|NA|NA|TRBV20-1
CSASRGTGLTNYGYTF
TGCAGTGCTAGCCGCGGAACCGGACTGACTAACTATGGCTACACCTTC
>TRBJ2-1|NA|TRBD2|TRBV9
CASSVVGGSSYNEQFF
TGTGCCAGCAGCGTAGTCGGCGGGAGCTCCTACAATGAGCAGTTCTTC
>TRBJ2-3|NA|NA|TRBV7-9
CASSLVDAHTQYF
TGTGCCAGCAGCTTAGTCGACGCGCATACGCAGTATTTT
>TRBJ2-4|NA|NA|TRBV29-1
CSVQGDLAKNIQYF
TGCAGCGTCCAGGGAGATCTAGCCAAAAACATTCAGTACTTC
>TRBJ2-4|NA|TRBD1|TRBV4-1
CASSPGRTGLTKNIQYF
TGCGCCAGCAGCCCTGGGCGGACAGGGCTCACCAAAAACATTCAGTACTTC
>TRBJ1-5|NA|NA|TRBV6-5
CASSYSRADQPQHF
TGTGCCAGCAGTTACTCCAGGGCGGATCAGCCCCAGCATTTT
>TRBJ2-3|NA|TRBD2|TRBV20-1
CSALRLAVTSTDTQYF
TGCAGTGCCCTTAGACTAGCAGTTACTAGCACAGATACGCAGTATTTT
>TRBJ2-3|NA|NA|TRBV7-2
CASSSRGISTDTQYF
TGTGCCAGCAGTTCTCGGGGGATTTCCACAGATACGCAGTATTTT
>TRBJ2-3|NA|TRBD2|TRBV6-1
CASSERTSGPLTDTQYF
TGTGCCAGCAGTGAAAGGACTAGCGGGCCCCTCACAGATACGCAGTATTTT
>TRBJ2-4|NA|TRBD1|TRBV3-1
CASSHNRGLKNIQYF
TGTGCCAGCAGCCACAACAGGGGATTAAAAAACATTCAGTACTTC
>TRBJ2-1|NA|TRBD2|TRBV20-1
CSARTIRFSGGPHNEQFF
TGCAGTGCTAGGACGATCCGGTTTAGCGGGGGGCCCCACAATGAGCAGTTCTTC
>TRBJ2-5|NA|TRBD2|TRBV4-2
CASSHGTSGQETQYF
TGTGCCAGCAGCCATGGGACTAGCGGGCAAGAGACCCAGTACTTC
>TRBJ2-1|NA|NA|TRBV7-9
CASSLDGVEQFF
TGTGCCAGCAGCTTAGATGGGGTCGAGCAGTTCTTC
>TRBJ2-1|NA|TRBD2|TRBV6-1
CASSEDGGGNEQFF
TGTGCCAGCAGTGAAGACGGCGGGGGGAATGAGCAGTTCTTC
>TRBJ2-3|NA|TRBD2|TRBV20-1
CSARLAGGVDTQYF
TGCAGTGCTCGACTAGCGGGGGGTGTGGATACGCAGTATTTT
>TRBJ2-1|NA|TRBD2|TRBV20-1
CSARTGSGSSYNEQFF
TGCAGTGCTAGAACTGGGAGCGGGAGTTCATACAATGAGCAGTTCTTC
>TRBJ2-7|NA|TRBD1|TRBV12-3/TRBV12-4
CASSLQSGTGGSEQYF
TGTGCCAGCAGTCTTCAATCGGGGACAGGGGGCTCCGAGCAGTACTTC
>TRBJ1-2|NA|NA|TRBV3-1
CASSQVRGGTSYGYTF
TGTGCCAGCAGCCAAGTTCGGGGGGGGACGAGCTATGGCTACACCTTC
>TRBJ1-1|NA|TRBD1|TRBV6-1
CASTAILGTGLDTEAFF
TGTGCCAGCACCGCTATATTGGGGACAGGGTTGGACACTGAAGCTTTCTTT
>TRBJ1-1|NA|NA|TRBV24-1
CATSAGVNTEAFF
TGTGCCACCAGTGCCGGGGTGAACACTGAAGCTTTCTTT
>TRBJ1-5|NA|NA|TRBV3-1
CASSQGFQPQHF
TGTGCCAGCAGCCAAGGGTTTCAGCCCCAGCATTTT
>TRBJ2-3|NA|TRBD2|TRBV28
CASSGSGSQDTQYF
TGTGCCAGCAGCGGTAGCGGGAGTCAAGATACGCAGTATTTT